This T cell receptor beta chain was observed in a study of Graves' ophthalmopathy and Graves' hyperthyroidism. The CDR3 length is 15 residues. V was pared by 5 bases and J by 3 bases, with 16 bases between. Germline CDR1 is SGHVS and CDR2 is FQNEAQ. TCR beta CDR3 amplification used RNA transcripts. HTBI primers were employed in first-round RT-PCR, then a second-round multiplex PCR followed. TCRdb processed the multiplex PCR reads anew with MiXCR; each CDR3 protein has one entry. The table records hundreds of thousands of distinct CDR3 sequences, around a fifth of them present only once. This clonotype was counted many times.

The chain combines TRBV7-8 with TRBJ1-2, with D unclear. Sequenced material: peripheral blood. This TCR was sampled from a woman aged 18 to 35 with stable Graves' hyperthyroidism. Some clones in this sample may be carry-over from other donors' samples. CDR3 sequence reads: CASSPYSNQDYGYTF. The CDR3 DNA follows: TGTGCCAGCAGCCCCTATTCCAACCAAGACTATGGCTACACCTTC.